The rows below give T cell receptor beta chains drawn from one sample of a study of OX40 agonist ivuxolimab in advanced cancers. Profiled with immunoSEQ multiplex PCR; TCRdb holds only in-frame clones, not every one. The sample shows tens of thousands of clones, more than 60% of them seen only once. Sequenced material: CD4+ or CD8+ T cells sorted from blood, taken in a trial of the OX40 agonist ivuxolimab. The receptors originated from an adult with an advanced solid tumor such as melanoma, head and neck, liver or kidney cancer. Both conserved end residues are part of each CDR3. The order of the fields is V gene, J gene, clone size, D gene, CDR3 DNA, CDR3 protein. A D gene is named only where the DNA matches it firmly. Clone size appears in some rows only: once, few, many, or a class for an expanded clone.

TRBV11-1,TRBJ2-3,.,.,TGTGCCAGCAGCTTAGTCACAGATACGCAGTATTTT,CASSLVTDTQYF
TRBV4-1,TRBJ2-5,.,.,TGCGCCAGCAGCCTTCGTGGGGAGACCCAGTACTTC,CASSLRGETQYF
TRBV19,TRBJ1-4,.,.,TGTGCCAGTAGTATATATGCAACTAATGAAAAACTGTTTTTT,CASSIYATNEKLFF
TRBV28,TRBJ1-5,.,TRBD1,TGTGCCAGCAGTTCCGGGACAGTGAATCAGCCCCAGCATTTT,CASSSGTVNQPQHF
TRBV30,TRBJ1-5,.,.,TGTGCCTGGACTGGACAGCTAAATCAGCCCCAGCATTTT,CAWTGQLNQPQHF
TRBV5-4,TRBJ1-1,once,.,TGCGCCAGCAGCTTAGGAAAATGGGGCACTGAAGCTTTCTTT,CASSLGKWGTEAFF
TRBV6-1,TRBJ2-3,.,TRBD1,TGTGCCAGCAACGAACAGGGGGCAGAGGAGGATACGCAGTATTTT,CASNEQGAEEDTQYF
TRBV19,TRBJ1-5,.,.,TGTGCCAGTACCATCGGGGGGACGGGGCCCCAGCATTTT,CASTIGGTGPQHF
TRBV28,TRBJ1-2,.,TRBD1,TGTGCCAGCTTGCCCTTCTCGAGTACAGGGGAAAACTATGGCTACACCTTC,CASLPFSSTGENYGYTF
TRBV11-2,TRBJ2-3,.,TRBD1,TGTGCCAGCAGCTTATCGGGGGTTTCGGGACAGGGGCAAGATACGCAGTATTTT,CASSLSGVSGQGQDTQYF
TRBV10-1,TRBJ2-1,.,TRBD1,TGCGCCAGCAGACCGGGACAGGGATCGTATGAGCAGTTCTTC,CASRPGQGSYEQFF
TRBV5-4,TRBJ1-2,once,.,TGTGCCAGCAGCTTGGAACGGACCAACTATGGCTACACCTTC,CASSLERTNYGYTF
TRBV6-5,TRBJ1-3,few,.,TGTGCCAGCACCGGACTCTTCTCTGGAAACACCATATATTTT,CASTGLFSGNTIYF
TRBV7-3,TRBJ2-7,.,TRBD1,TGTGCCAGCAGCTTCAGACAGGGCGAGCAGTACTTC,CASSFRQGEQYF
TRBV2,TRBJ1-2,few,TRBD1,TGTGCCAAGGCGGAGGACAGGAGATCTATGGGCTACACCTTC,CAKAEDRRSMGYTF
TRBV14,TRBJ2-7,few,TRBD2,TGTGCCAGCAGCCAAGGAATTCGTACGGGAGGATCCTACGAGCAGTACTTC,CASSQGIRTGGSYEQYF
TRBV30,TRBJ1-2,few,TRBD1,TGTGCCTGGAGAACGACAGGGGATAAGTATGGCTACACCTTC,CAWRTTGDKYGYTF
TRBV13,TRBJ2-2,.,TRBD1,TGTGCCAGCAGCCTACTATCAGGGGGCATCACCGGGGAGCTGTTTTTT,CASSLLSGGITGELFF
TRBV7-2,TRBJ2-7,.,.,TGTGCCAGCAGCTCATCAATTACTAGCTCCTCCTACGAGCAGTACTTC,CASSSSITSSSYEQYF
TRBV7-2,TRBJ2-1,.,.,TGTGCCAGCAGCTTTTCGATCTCTGGTGAGCAGTTCTTC,CASSFSISGEQFF
TRBV2,TRBJ2-1,.,TRBD2,TGTGCCAGCCGGACTAGCGGACCCTCCTACAATGAGCAGTTCTTC,CASRTSGPSYNEQFF
TRBV5-1,TRBJ2-7,.,.,TGCGCCAGCAGCTTGGGTACGTCAGGCGAGCAGTACTTC,CASSLGTSGEQYF
TRBV6-1,TRBJ2-3,.,TRBD1,TGTGCCAGCAGTGCAGACCGGGACAGGAGTGGCACAGATACGCAGTATTTT,CASSADRDRSGTDTQYF
TRBV7-3,TRBJ2-3,.,TRBD2,TGTGCCAGCAGCAACCCATATAGCGGGGGGGCTGGAGATACGCAGTATTTT,CASSNPYSGGAGDTQYF
TRBV28,TRBJ2-3,.,.,TGTGCCAGCAGCATCGGCGGGACAGATACGCAGTATTTT,CASSIGGTDTQYF
TRBV21-1,TRBJ1-5,.,.,TGTGCCAGCGGAGGGACAGGCGACAATCAGCCCCAGCATTTT,CASGGTGDNQPQHF
TRBV9,TRBJ2-3,once,.,TGTGCCAGCAGCGCGATCAAGGGGAGCACAGATACGCAGTATTTT,CASSAIKGSTDTQYF
TRBV13,TRBJ2-2,.,.,TGTGCCAGCAGCCCCTTGGGCACTCGGAACACCGGGGAGCTGTTTTTT,CASSPLGTRNTGELFF
TRBV5-1,TRBJ2-2,.,.,TGCGCCAGCAGCTTGAGGCTCGCGAACACCGGGGAGCTGTTTTTT,CASSLRLANTGELFF
TRBV6-5,TRBJ2-7,.,TRBD1,TGTGCCAGCAGTTCGGACAGGGGGCGAAACGAGCAGTACTTC,CASSSDRGRNEQYF
TRBV5-5,TRBJ2-7,.,.,TGTGCCAGCAGCTGGGACATATCCTACGAGCAGTACTTC,CASSWDISYEQYF
TRBV28,TRBJ1-1,.,TRBD1,TGTGCCAGCAGTTCAGGGACAGACTGGAACACTGAAGCTTTCTTT,CASSSGTDWNTEAFF
TRBV7-8,TRBJ2-7,few,.,TGTGCCAGCAGCTTATCTCTAGACTTTTCCTACGAGCAGTACTTC,CASSLSLDFSYEQYF
TRBV10-3,TRBJ2-1,once,TRBD2,TGTGCCATCAGGCGGGAGGGTTACAATGAGCAGTTCTTC,CAIRREGYNEQFF
TRBV30,TRBJ1-1,.,.,TGTGCCTGGAGTGTAAAGGGAGGGGGCACTGAAGCTTTCTTT,CAWSVKGGGTEAFF
TRBV5-8,TRBJ1-2,.,.,TGTGCCAGCAGCAGCCACCCCTATGGCTACACCTTC,CASSSHPYGYTF